The rows below give T cell receptor beta chains drawn from one sample of a study of CD8+CD57+ T cells in acquired aplastic anemia. TCRdb reprocessed the reads with MiXCR, giving one entry per CDR3 protein. The table includes 250,000 to 300,000 distinct CDR3 sequences, approximately 60% detected once. Sequencing used sorted CD4+, CD8+, or CD8+CD57+ T cells (not recorded which) from PBMCs. The source is a human donor with aplastic anemia. The CDR3 runs from the conserved cysteine through the conserved F or W. D genes are given only for firm matches. Some rows have no size entry. The others give once, few or many, or a class for an expanded clone.

V gene	J gene	D gene	clone size	CDR3 protein	CDR3 DNA
TRBV19	TRBJ1-5	.	.	CASSYLTGRGGYSNQPQHF	TGTGCCAGTAGTTACCTAACAGGGCGAGGGGGATATAGCAATCAGCCCCAGCATTTT
TRBV10-3	TRBJ2-2	TRBD1	.	CAIRTGTGETGELFF	TGTGCCATCAGAACCGGGACAGGGGAAACCGGGGAGCTGTTTTTT
TRBV5-4	TRBJ1-1	.	.	CASSTGRNTEAFF	TGTGCCAGCAGCACCGGGAGGAACACTGAAGCTTTCTTT
TRBV29-1	TRBJ2-7	.	once	CSVGSSGEQYF	TGCAGCGTCGGGTCGAGTGGCGAGCAGTACTTC
TRBV11-2	TRBJ1-2	.	.	CASSSPMRGAEGYTF	TGTGCCAGCAGCTCACCAATGAGGGGGGCGGAAGGCTACACCTTC
TRBV11-1	TRBJ2-3	.	many	CASSASASTDTQYF	TGTGCCAGCAGCGCTAGCGCTAGCACAGATACGCAGTATTTT
TRBV7-3	TRBJ2-1	.	.	CASSLWGDSQMKQFF	TGTGCCAGCAGCTTATGGGGGGACTCGCAAATGAAGCAGTTCTTC
TRBV19	TRBJ2-3	.	.	CASSISTDTQYF	TGTGCCAGTAGTATTAGCACAGATACGCAGTATTTT
TRBV11-3	TRBJ1-6	.	.	CASSRGSGSPLHF	TGTGCCAGCTCCCGGGGGTCAGGTTCACCCCTCCACTTT
TRBV7-6	TRBJ2-7	TRBD1	.	CASSSPYSWTGSFYEQYF	TGTGCCAGCAGCTCTCCGTATTCGTGGACAGGATCTTTCTACGAGCAGTACTTC
TRBV7-9	TRBJ1-1	.	.	CASSSDSNTEAFF	TGTGCCAGCAGCTCTGACAGTAACACTGAAGCTTTCTTT
TRBV29-1	TRBJ1-1	.	many	CSVEGNTEAFF	TGCAGCGTCGAGGGGAACACTGAAGCTTTCTTT
TRBV19	TRBJ2-3	.	.	CASSPWGGADTQYF	TGTGCCAGTAGTCCGTGGGGGGGCGCAGATACGCAGTATTTT
TRBV2	TRBJ2-5	TRBD1	.	CASSWGTEYQETQYF	TGCGCCAGCAGCTGGGGGACAGAGTACCAAGAGACCCAGTACTTC
TRBV7-3	TRBJ2-1	TRBD2	many	CASSQRAGGGEQFF	TGTGCCAGCAGCCAAAGAGCGGGCGGGGGTGAGCAGTTCTTC
TRBV7-3	TRBJ1-6	TRBD1	.	CASSSRTGGHSPLHF	TGTGCCAGCAGCTCACGGACAGGGGGCCATTCACCCCTCCACTTT
TRBV7-3	TRBJ1-2	.	.	CASSPVLGAAVGYTF	TGTGCCAGCAGCCCCGTATTGGGGGCAGCCGTAGGCTACACCTTC
TRBV6-2/TRBV6-3	TRBJ2-7	TRBD1	.	CASRSLPTGGYHYEQYF	TGTGCCAGCAGATCCCTTCCCACAGGGGGCTACCACTACGAGCAGTACTTC
TRBV19	TRBJ2-1	TRBD2	.	CASSIAGGRINEQFF	TGTGCCAGTAGTATAGCAGGCGGGAGGATAAATGAGCAGTTCTTC
TRBV11-2	TRBJ1-5	.	many	CASSLVGNNQPQHF	TGTGCCAGCAGCTTAGTAGGGAACAATCAGCCCCAGCATTTT
TRBV24-1	TRBJ2-5	.	.	CATSDPGLEETQYF	TGTGCCACCAGTGACCCGGGACTTGAAGAGACCCAGTACTTC
TRBV25-1	TRBJ1-1	.	many	CASSEGHNMNTEAFF	TGTGCCAGCAGTGAGGGACACAACATGAACACTGAAGCTTTCTTT
TRBV14	TRBJ2-5	TRBD2	.	CASSRATSWETQYF	TGTGCCAGCAGCCGGGCGACTAGCTGGGAGACCCAGTACTTC
TRBV10-2	TRBJ1-6	.	.	CASSEPPLGNSPLHF	TGCGCCAGCAGTGAGCCTCCCCTAGGGAACTCACCCCTCCACTTT
TRBV25-1	TRBJ1-4	TRBD1	.	CASRGQGGSNEKLFF	TGTGCCAGCAGGGGACAGGGGGGTTCTAATGAAAAACTGTTTTTT
TRBV7-6	TRBJ2-5	.	once	CASSLLGGLETQYF	TGTGCCAGCAGCCTACTCGGCGGGCTTGAGACCCAGTACTTC
TRBV20-1	TRBJ1-6	TRBD1	.	CSAGTGGTDSPLHF	TGCAGTGCCGGGACAGGGGGCACTGATTCACCCCTCCACTTT
TRBV9	TRBJ1-5	.	.	CASSVVLDNQPQHF	TGTGCCAGCAGCGTAGTGCTGGACAATCAGCCCCAGCATTTT
TRBV6-1	TRBJ2-1	.	many	CASRDKGDEQFF	TGTGCCAGTAGGGACAAAGGCGATGAGCAGTTCTTC
TRBV18	TRBJ1-5	.	many	CASSPFGNQPQHF	TGTGCCAGCTCACCATTTGGCAATCAGCCCCAGCATTTT
TRBV7-8	TRBJ1-4	TRBD1	once	CASSLRAGGAGTNEKLFF	TGTGCCAGCAGTTTGCGGGCAGGGGGCGCGGGAACTAATGAAAAACTGTTTTTT
TRBV7-2	TRBJ2-1	TRBD2	.	CASSLELAGGRQFF	TGTGCCAGCAGCTTAGAACTAGCGGGAGGCAGGCAGTTCTTC
TRBV12-3/TRBV12-4	TRBJ2-5	.	once	CASSPLTETQYF	TGTGCCAGCAGTCCCCTCACTGAGACCCAGTACTTC
TRBV19	TRBJ2-1	.	.	CASSVGVDANEQFF	TGTGCCAGTAGCGTGGGAGTCGACGCAAATGAGCAGTTCTTC
TRBV29-1	TRBJ2-5	.	.	CSFKGGETQYF	TGCAGCTTTAAGGGGGGAGAGACCCAGTACTTC
TRBV7-7	TRBJ2-7	.	few	CASSPHGGSEQYF	TGTGCTAGCAGCCCCCATGGAGGGTCCGAGCAGTACTTC
TRBV29-1	TRBJ1-2	.	.	CSAPLGNYGYTF	TGCAGCGCTCCTCTTGGTAACTATGGCTACACCTTC
TRBV11-1	TRBJ1-1	.	many	CASSWDKGVYTEAFF	TGTGCCAGCAGCTGGGACAAGGGGGTATATACTGAAGCTTTCTTT
TRBV4-1	TRBJ1-6	.	many	CASSQSVGALHF	TGCGCCAGCAGCCAATCCGTTGGGGCCCTCCACTTT
TRBV19	TRBJ1-6	.	.	CASTTSRDSPLHF	TGTGCCAGTACGACTAGTCGTGACTCACCCCTCCACTTT
TRBV5-4	TRBJ1-1	.	.	CASRYWEGRKAFF	TGTGCCAGCAGGTATTGGGAGGGGAGAAAAGCTTTCTTT
TRBV2	TRBJ1-1	TRBD1	.	CASRDRGTTEAFF	TGTGCCAGCAGGGACAGGGGAACCACTGAAGCTTTCTTT
TRBV2	TRBJ2-7	TRBD1	.	CASIQGYEQYF	TGTGCCAGCATACAGGGGTACGAGCAGTACTTC